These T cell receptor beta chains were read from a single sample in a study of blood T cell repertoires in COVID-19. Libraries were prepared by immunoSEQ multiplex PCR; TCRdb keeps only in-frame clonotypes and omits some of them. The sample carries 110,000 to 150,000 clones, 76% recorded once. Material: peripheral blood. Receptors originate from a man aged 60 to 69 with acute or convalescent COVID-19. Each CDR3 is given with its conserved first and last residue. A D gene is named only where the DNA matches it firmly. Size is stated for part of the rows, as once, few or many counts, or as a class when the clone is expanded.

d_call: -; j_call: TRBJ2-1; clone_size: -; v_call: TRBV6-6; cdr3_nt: TGTGCCAGCAGTTACGTGGGCCCAAGGGAGCAGTTCTTC; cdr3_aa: CASSYVGPREQFF
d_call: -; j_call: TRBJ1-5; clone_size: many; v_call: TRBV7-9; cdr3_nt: TGTGCCAGCAGCCAAAATAATCAGCCCCAGCATTTT; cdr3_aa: CASSQNNQPQHF
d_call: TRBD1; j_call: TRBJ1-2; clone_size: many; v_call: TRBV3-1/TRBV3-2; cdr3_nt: TGTGCCAGCAGCCATCGGGCAGGGGGCGGTTATGGCTACACCTTC; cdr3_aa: CASSHRAGGGYGYTF
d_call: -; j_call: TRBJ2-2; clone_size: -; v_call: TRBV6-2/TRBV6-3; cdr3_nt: TGTGCCAGCAGTTACCTCATGGGCGGGACCGGGGAGCTGTTTTTT; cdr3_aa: CASSYLMGGTGELFF
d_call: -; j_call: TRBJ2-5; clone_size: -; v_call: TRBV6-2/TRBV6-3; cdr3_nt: TGTGCCAGCAGTTCGCACAGGGCGGATTGGGAAGAGACCCAGTACTTC; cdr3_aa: CASSSHRADWEETQYF
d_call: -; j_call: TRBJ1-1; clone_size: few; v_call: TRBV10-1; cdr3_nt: TGCGCCAGCAGTGAGCCGGGGTACACTGAAGCTTTCTTT; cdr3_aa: CASSEPGYTEAFF
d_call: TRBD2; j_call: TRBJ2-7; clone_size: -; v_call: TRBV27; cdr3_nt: TGTGCCAGCAGCAGACATTTAGCGGGAGCAGGAGGGGAGCAGTACTTC; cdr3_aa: CASSRHLAGAGGEQYF
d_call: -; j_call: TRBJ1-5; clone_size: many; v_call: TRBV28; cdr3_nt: TGTGCCAGCAGCCTTGGACAGACGAATCAGCCCCAGCATTTT; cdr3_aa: CASSLGQTNQPQHF
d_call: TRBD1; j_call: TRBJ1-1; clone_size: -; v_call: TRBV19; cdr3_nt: TGTGCCAGTAGTATCTGGGGACAGGTTCCTTCTGAAGCTTTCTTT; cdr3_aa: CASSIWGQVPSEAFF
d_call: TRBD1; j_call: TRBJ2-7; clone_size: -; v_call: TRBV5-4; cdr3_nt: TGTGCCAGCAGCCTGGGACAGGCAGCCTACGAGCAGTACTTC; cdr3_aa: CASSLGQAAYEQYF
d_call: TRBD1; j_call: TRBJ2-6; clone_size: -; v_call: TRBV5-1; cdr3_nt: TGCGCCAGCAGCTTGAGGGGGCAAGTCTCTGGGGCCAACGTCCTGACTTTC; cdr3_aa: CASSLRGQVSGANVLTF
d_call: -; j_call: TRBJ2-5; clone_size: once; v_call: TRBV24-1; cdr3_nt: TGTGCCACCTCACAGGGTCAAGAGACCCAGTACTTC; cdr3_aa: CATSQGQETQYF
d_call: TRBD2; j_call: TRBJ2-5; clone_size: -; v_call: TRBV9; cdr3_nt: TGTGCCAGCAGCGTAGGTGCTAGGGCTAGCGGGTTGTTGGAGACCCAGTACTTC; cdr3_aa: CASSVGARASGLLETQYF
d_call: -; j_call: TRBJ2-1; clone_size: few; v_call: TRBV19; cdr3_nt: TGTGCCAGTAGTATGGGCGGGTTCTCCTACAATGAGCAGTTCTTC; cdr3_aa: CASSMGGFSYNEQFF